What follows is one TCR beta chain and its context. Its target is unknown. Sequencing ends 3 residues short of the CDR3 end; the germline J gene provides the rest. The germline V gene encodes CDR1 LNHNV and CDR2 YYDKDF (reference sequence). The CDR3 consists of 14 residues. The V end was cut by 3 bases, the J end by 8 bases, with 11 bases between. This entry is derived from a study of T cells in women clearing cervical HPV infection. For the study at large: Women with histologically confirmed HPV16-related CIN3 or worse, 2 with invasive cancer, served as cases.

The data were produced by immunoSEQ multiplex PCR, yet TCRdb's version contains in-frame clones alone and is incomplete. This listing includes about 39,000 clones. Whole-study results and caveats: CIN3+ cases had significantly higher TCR repertoire richness than controls, but evenness did not differ.

Input material: blood buffy coat. The V call is TRBV15, the J call TRBJ1-6, with D maybe TRBD1 (5 bases). The sequence came from a woman aged 18 to 75 with a cervical HPV16 infection that either progressed to CIN3+ or cleared (not recorded which). CDR3 protein: CATSRGLSDSPLHF. The CDR3 DNA, read in part, is TGTGCCACCAGCAGGGGGCTGAGTGATTCACCC.